This note documents a single TCR beta chain sequence. Its target is unknown. This sample was taken from a study of OX40 agonist ivuxolimab in advanced cancers. Study-level results: At 0.1 to 3.0 mg/kg and by week 6, CD4+ and CD8+ T cells in the blood had expanded clonally. Some patients who did not respond also had low normalized T-cell clonal expansion.

The trim removed 4 bases at V and 5 bases at J, leaving 16 bases unmatched. CDR1 and CDR2 from the germline V gene are SNHLY and FYNNEI. The CDR3 spans 17 residues. Here immunoSEQ multiplex PCR was the method, and the copy in TCRdb shows in-frame clones only, minus some. The sample lists 45,000 to 50,000 clones, approximately 91% occurring once. V and J are TRBV2 and TRBJ2-7; 8 bases align to TRBD1. The TCR originated in an adult with an advanced solid tumor such as melanoma, head and neck, liver or kidney cancer. The sample consisted of CD4+ or CD8+ T cells sorted from blood, taken in a trial of the OX40 agonist ivuxolimab. CDR3 loop: CASSVELETGVSDEQYV. The CDR3 DNA sequence: TGTGCCAGCAGTGTTGAGTTGGAGACAGGGGTATCGGACGAGCAGTACGTC.